This TCR beta chain was profiled in a study of cytomegalovirus exposure and HLA in healthy donors. The primer mix had 60 Vbeta and 13 Jbeta primers. Libraries were prepared by immunoSEQ multiplex PCR; TCRdb keeps only in-frame clonotypes and omits some of them. Of approximately 92,000 clones in the sample, under 90% were seen once. The specimen was PBMCs. The clonotype was recovered from a woman between 65 and 79 years old in good health and CMV-seropositive.

CDR3 amino acids: CASSLGQGTLWGANVLTF. Written as DNA, the CDR3 is TGTGCCAGCAGCTTGGGGCAGGGGACCCTGTGGGGGGCCAACGTCCTGACTTTC. The chain joins TRBV5-4 to TRBJ2-6, with a possible D match to TRBD1 (6 bases). CDR3 length equals 18 residues. The germline V gene has CDR1 SGHNT and CDR2 YYREEE (reference sequence). V was shortened by 0 bases and J by 4 bases, with 17 bases between the two germline ends. Complete variable domain (other parts from reference TRBV5-4 and TRBJ2-6): ETGVTQSPTHLIKTRGQQVTLRCSSQSGHNTVSWYQQALGQGPQFIFQYYREEENGRGNFPPRFSGLQFPNYSSELNVNALELDDSALYLCASSLGQGTLWGANVLTFGAGSRLTVL.